This TCR beta chain was recorded in a study of lymphopenia after photon versus proton radiotherapy. V gave up 3 bases and J gave up 2 bases, with 2 bases separating them. The CDR3 spans 13 residues. Germline CDR1 and CDR2: MNHEY and SMNVEV (reference sequence). This table comes from immunoSEQ multiplex PCR, and its TCRdb copy is limited to in-frame clones, with some not included. The sample lists roughly 41,000 clones; around 85% were seen once. The sequencing used peripheral blood, collected from a patient treated with photon-based radiotherapy. The rearrangement joins TRBV27 to TRBJ1-6; no clear D gene. This TCR was sampled from a man aged 45 to 65 with gastric cancer. CDR3 protein: CASSFTYNSPLHF. CDR3 bases: TGTGCCAGCAGTTTCACCTATAATTCACCCCTCCACTTT.